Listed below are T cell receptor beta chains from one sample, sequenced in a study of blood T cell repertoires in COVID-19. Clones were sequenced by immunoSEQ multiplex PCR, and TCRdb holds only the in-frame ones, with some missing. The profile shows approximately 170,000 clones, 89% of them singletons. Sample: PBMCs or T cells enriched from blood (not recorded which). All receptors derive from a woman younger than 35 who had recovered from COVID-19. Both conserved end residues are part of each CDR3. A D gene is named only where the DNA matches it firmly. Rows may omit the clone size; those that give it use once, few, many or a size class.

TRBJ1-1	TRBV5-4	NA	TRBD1	TGTGCCAGCAGACCGACCGGGACAGGGAGGACTGAAGCTTTCTTT	CASRPTGTGRTEAFF
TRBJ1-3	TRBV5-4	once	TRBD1	TGTGCCAGCAGCGGGATGACAGGGGAAGGAAACACCATATATTTT	CASSGMTGEGNTIYF
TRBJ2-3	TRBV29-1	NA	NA	TGCAGCGTTGAAGACGGGAGCGGCACAGATACGCAGTATTTT	CSVEDGSGTDTQYF
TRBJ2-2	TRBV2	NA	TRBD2	TGTGCCAGCAGCCTCCACCTAGCGGTCACCGGGGAGCTGTTTTTT	CASSLHLAVTGELFF
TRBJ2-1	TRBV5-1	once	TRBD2	TGCGCCAGCACCGTCGCGGCTAGCGGGGTCGAGGAGCAGTTCTTC	CASTVAASGVEEQFF
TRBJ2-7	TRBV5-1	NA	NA	TGCGCCAGCAGCTTGGAGGGGGTCGAGCAGTACTTC	CASSLEGVEQYF
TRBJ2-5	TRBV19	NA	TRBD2	TGTGCCAGTAGTATAGCGGTTCTAGCGGGAGGGGTGGAGACCCAGTACTTC	CASSIAVLAGGVETQYF
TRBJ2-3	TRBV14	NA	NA	TGTGCCAGCAGCCAAGATCCTATTGCGTCCGCAGATACGCAGTATTTT	CASSQDPIASADTQYF
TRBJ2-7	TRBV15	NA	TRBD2	TGTGCCACCAGTGCGGGGTTAGCGGGAGGGTACGAGCAGTACTTC	CATSAGLAGGYEQYF
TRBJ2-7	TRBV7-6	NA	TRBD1	TGTGCCAGCAGCTCAGCTATCAGGGGGCGCAATCCCTACGAGCAGTACTTC	CASSSAIRGRNPYEQYF
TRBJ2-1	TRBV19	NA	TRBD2	TGTGCCAGTAGCCTCGGGACTAGCGGCCTCAATGAGCAGTTCTTC	CASSLGTSGLNEQFF
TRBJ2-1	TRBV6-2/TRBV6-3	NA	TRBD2	TGTGCCAGCAGTTACTTGACTAGCGGGAGTATTTACAATGAGCAGTTCTTC	CASSYLTSGSIYNEQFF
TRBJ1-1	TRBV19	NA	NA	TGTGCCAGTATCGGCGAGAATTGGGGCGCTTTCTTT	CASIGENWGAFF
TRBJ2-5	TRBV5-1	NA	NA	TGCGCCAGCAGTGAGAGCGGGCTAGAGACCCAGTACTTC	CASSESGLETQYF
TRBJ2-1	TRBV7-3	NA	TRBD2	TGTGCCAGCAGCCAATCCGGGACTAGACAGTTCTTC	CASSQSGTRQFF
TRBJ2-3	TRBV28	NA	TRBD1	TGTGCCAGCAGTCCACACCGGGACAGGGGCACAGATACGCAGTATTTT	CASSPHRDRGTDTQYF